These T cell receptor beta chains were read from a single sample in a study of cytomegalovirus exposure and HLA in healthy donors. TCRdb's table, derived via immunoSEQ multiplex PCR, lists solely in-frame clones and lacks some. The table has around 40,000 clones, approximately 86% seen once. The specimen was PBMCs. These receptors came from a woman aged 40 to 50 in good health and CMV-seropositive. CDR3s include the opening cysteine and the closing phenylalanine or tryptophan.

j_call | v_call | cdr3_aa
TRBJ1-2 | TRBV7-9 | CASSPGQPYGYTF
TRBJ1-1 | TRBV30 | CAYTGTEAFF
TRBJ1-2 | TRBV27 | CASSFRSKTSGGYTF
TRBJ1-5 | TRBV19 | CASSIDGQIQPQHF
TRBJ2-4 | TRBV5-4 | CASSSLLGLALNIQYF
TRBJ1-2 | TRBV30 | CAWSAGFYGYTF
TRBJ2-3 | TRBV28 | CAVGASGPTDTQYF
TRBJ1-4 | TRBV6-5 | CASSPPGQNNEKLFF
TRBJ2-2 | TRBV28 | CASSRPAGVGTGELFF
TRBJ2-1 | TRBV19 | CASSIPGTGALLQFF
TRBJ1-1 | TRBV5-4 | CASSPQTGAGGNTEAFF
TRBJ2-1 | TRBV7-6 | CASSLVGTSGSFGEQFF
TRBJ2-5 | TRBV27 | CASSLGGTSYYF
TRBJ2-1 | TRBV7-3 | CASTSSAYNEQFF
TRBJ1-3 | TRBV29-1 | CSVEPSSGNTIYF
TRBJ1-4 | TRBV13 | CASSLSLEARLFF
TRBJ2-2 | TRBV5-5 | CASSGGLAGEFAYGELFF